This record covers a single T cell receptor (beta chain). The antigen remains undetermined. The CDR3 is 15 residues long. Germline V gene data show CDR1 as MGHRA and CDR2 as YSYEKL. The V end was cut by 1 base, the J end by 4 bases, with 8 bases between. The sample comes from a study of T cell responses to AZD1222 COVID-19 vaccine. Study-level findings and limits: Vaccination with two AZD1222 doses was followed by a rise in Spike-specific TCR breadth and depth. Nearly half of spike-specific TCRs reportedly target variant regions that are unmutated in the B.1.351 and B.1.1.7 variants. Researchers took repertoire samples only after the peak T cell response had come.

TCRdb's table, derived via immunoSEQ multiplex PCR, lists solely in-frame clones and lacks some. The data show 150,000 to 200,000 clones, with under 95% seen just once and around 0.99% held by the top ten. The chain uses TRBV4-1 and TRBJ1-6; possible D gene TRBD1, 5 bases. The receptor comes from an adult who received the AZD1222 COVID-19 vaccine. Sequencing was performed on peripheral blood, taken 28 days after the second AZD1222 dose. The DNA of the CDR3 is TGCGCCAGCAGCCAAGCGGGACCATATAATTCACCCCTCCACTTT. It translates to CASSQAGPYNSPLHF.